This T cell receptor beta chain was sequenced in a study of T-cell memory formation after mild COVID-19. The overall study: Largely donor-specific sequence clusters came from a couple of donors. Study-wide results and caveats: From day 15 to 85, contracting clones were balanced between CD4 and CD8, whereas later expanders leaned toward CD4+. Researchers found some responding clones in pre-infection memory, a sign that cross-reactive memory joined.

A note on this clonotype: Antigen unknown.

This CDR3 region has 17 residues. Trimming at V came to 0 bases and at J to 3 bases, leaving 7 bases not matched to a gene. Per germline, CDR1 DFQATT and CDR2 SNEGSKA (reference sequence). TCRdb re-derived calls from the 5' RACE reads in MiXCR, one entry per CDR3 protein. The sample records about 400,000 distinct CDR3 sequences, 20% to 30% being singletons. V gene TRBV20-1 combines with J gene TRBJ2-3; 12 bases match TRBD2. The sequence was obtained from an adult woman who had mild COVID-19 (a few samples of this study predate the infection). Cell type and time point are not known. The specimen was PBMCs or a T cell subset sorted from them (not recorded which). CDR3 coding DNA: TGCAGTGCTAGAGATTCTAGCGGGGGGGCCCGGACAGATACGCAGTATTTT. As protein: CSARDSSGGARTDTQYF.